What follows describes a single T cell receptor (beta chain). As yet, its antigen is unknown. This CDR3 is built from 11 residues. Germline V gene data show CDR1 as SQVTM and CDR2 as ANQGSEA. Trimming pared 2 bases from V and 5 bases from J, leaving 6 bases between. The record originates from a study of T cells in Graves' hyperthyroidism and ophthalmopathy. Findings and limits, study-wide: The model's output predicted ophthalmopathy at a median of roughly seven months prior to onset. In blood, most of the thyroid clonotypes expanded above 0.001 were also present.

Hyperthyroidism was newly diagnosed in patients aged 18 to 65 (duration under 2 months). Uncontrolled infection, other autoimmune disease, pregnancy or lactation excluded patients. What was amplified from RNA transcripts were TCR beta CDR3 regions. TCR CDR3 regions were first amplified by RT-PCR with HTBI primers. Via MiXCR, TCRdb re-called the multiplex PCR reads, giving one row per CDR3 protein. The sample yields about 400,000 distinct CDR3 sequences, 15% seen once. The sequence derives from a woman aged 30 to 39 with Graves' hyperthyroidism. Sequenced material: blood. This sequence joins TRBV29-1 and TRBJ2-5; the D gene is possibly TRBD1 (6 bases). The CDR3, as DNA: TGCAGCGTTGAACAGGGGGAGACCCAGTACTTC. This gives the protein CSVEQGETQYF. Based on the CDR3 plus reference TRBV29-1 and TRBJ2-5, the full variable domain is SAVISQKPSRDICQRGTSLTIQCQVDSQVTMMFWYRQQPGQSLTLIATANQGSEATYESGFVIDKFPISRPNLTFSTLTVSNMSPEDSSIYLCSVEQGETQYFGPGTRLLVL.